This TCR beta chain came from a study of T cell responses to AZD1222 COVID-19 vaccine. The table lists this clone with a count of one. The table came from immunoSEQ multiplex PCR; TCRdb's copy has only in-frame clones and leaves some out. The sample includes 140,000 or so clones, just over 90% seen only once; the top ten take about 1.8%. CDR3 length: 15 amino acids. V lost 6 bases to trimming and J lost 4 bases, with 19 bases between them. The TCR comes from an adult who received the AZD1222 COVID-19 vaccine. The chain links TRBV5-3 to TRBJ2-5; D may be TRBD2 (7 bases). TRBV5-3 is placed among ORFs of uncertain function. The sample in question was peripheral blood, obtained 28 days after the second AZD1222 dose. CDR3 sequence: CARTCTWGGAETQYF. CDR3 DNA: TGTGCCAGAACCTGTACCTGGGGGGGGGCAGAGACCCAGTACTTC.